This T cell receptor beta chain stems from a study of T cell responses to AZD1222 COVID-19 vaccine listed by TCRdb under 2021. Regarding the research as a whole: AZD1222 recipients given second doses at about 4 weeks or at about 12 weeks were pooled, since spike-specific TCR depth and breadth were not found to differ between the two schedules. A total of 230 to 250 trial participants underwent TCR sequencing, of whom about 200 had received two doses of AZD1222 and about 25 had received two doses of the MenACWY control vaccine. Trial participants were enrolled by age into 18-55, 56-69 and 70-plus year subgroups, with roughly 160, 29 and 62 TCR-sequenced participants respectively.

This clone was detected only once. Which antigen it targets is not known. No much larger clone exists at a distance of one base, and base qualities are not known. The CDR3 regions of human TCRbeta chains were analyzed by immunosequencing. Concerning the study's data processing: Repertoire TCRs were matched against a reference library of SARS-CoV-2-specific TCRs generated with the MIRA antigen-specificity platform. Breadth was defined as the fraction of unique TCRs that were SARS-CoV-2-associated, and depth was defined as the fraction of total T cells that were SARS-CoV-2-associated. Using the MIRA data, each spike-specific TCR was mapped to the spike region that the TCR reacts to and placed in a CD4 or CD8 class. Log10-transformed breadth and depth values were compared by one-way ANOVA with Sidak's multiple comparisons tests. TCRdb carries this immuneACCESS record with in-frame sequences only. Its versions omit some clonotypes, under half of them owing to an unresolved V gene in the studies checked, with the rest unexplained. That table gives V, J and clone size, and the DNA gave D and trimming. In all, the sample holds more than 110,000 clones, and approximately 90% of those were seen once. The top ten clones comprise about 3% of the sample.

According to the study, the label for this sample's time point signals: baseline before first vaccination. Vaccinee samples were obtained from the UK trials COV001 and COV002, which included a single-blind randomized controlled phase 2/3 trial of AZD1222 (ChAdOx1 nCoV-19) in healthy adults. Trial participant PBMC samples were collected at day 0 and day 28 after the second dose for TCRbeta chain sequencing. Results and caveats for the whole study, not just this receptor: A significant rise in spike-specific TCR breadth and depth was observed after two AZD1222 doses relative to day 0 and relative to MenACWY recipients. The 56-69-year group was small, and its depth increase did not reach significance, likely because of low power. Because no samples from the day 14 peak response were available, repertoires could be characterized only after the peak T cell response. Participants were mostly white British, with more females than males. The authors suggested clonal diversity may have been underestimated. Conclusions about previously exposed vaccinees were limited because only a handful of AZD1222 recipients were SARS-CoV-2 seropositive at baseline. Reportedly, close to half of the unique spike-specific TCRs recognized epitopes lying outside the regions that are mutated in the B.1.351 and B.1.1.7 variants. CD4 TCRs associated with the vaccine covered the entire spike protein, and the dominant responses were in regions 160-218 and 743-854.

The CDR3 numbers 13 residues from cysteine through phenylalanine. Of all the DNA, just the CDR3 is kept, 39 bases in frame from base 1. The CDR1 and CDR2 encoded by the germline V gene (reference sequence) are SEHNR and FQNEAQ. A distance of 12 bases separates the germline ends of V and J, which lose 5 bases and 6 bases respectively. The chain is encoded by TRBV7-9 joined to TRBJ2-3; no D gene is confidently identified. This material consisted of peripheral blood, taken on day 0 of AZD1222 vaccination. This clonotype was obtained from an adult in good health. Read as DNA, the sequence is TGTGCCAGCAGCAACACCCCACCCGATACGCAGTATTTT. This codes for CASSNTPPDTQYF.